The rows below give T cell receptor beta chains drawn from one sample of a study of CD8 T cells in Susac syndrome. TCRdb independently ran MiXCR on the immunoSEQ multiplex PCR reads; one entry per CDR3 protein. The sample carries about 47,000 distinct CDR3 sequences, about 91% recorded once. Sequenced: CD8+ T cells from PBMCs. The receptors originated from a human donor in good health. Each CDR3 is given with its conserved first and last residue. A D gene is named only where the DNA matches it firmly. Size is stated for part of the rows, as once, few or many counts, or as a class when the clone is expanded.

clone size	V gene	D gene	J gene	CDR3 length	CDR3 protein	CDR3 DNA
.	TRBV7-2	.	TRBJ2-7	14	CASSPGASGYEQYF	TGTGCCAGCAGCCCAGGGGCTAGCGGCTACGAGCAGTACTTC
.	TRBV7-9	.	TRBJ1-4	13	CASRFPGTEKLFF	TGTGCCAGCAGATTTCCAGGGACGGAAAAACTGTTTTTT
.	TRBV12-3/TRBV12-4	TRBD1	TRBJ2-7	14	CASSWTGVTYEQYF	TGTGCCAGCAGCTGGACAGGGGTTACCTACGAGCAGTACTTC
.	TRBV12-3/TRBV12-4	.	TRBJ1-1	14	CASSFQLIHTEAFF	TGTGCCAGCAGTTTTCAGTTAATACACACTGAAGCTTTCTTT
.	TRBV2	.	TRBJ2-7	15	CASRAHGTRSYEQYF	TGTGCCAGCAGAGCCCACGGGACCCGCTCCTACGAGCAGTACTTC
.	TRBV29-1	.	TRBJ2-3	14	CSVEGLMNADTQYF	TGCAGCGTTGAAGGCCTCATGAACGCAGATACGCAGTATTTT
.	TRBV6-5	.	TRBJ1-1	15	CASSYSPQGSTEAFF	TGTGCCAGCAGTTACTCGCCCCAGGGTTCCACTGAAGCTTTCTTT
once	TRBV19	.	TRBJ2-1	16	CASSIAPGIGRNEQFF	TGTGCCAGTAGTATAGCTCCGGGGATAGGTAGGAATGAGCAGTTCTTC
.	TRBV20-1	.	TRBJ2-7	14	CSARKPRDGYEQYF	TGCAGTGCTAGGAAGCCGAGAGACGGTTACGAGCAGTACTTC
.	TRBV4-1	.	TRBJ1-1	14	CASSQSPGTGEAFF	TGCGCCAGCAGCCAATCCCCGGGGACTGGTGAAGCTTTCTTT
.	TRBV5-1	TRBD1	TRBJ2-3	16	CASSPGQGALADTQYF	TGCGCCAGCAGCCCAGGACAGGGGGCTTTAGCAGATACGCAGTATTTT
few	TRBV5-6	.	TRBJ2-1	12	CASSLSYNEQFF	TGTGCCAGCAGCCTCTCTTACAATGAGCAGTTCTTC
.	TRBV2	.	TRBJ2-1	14	CASRYIGTNNEQFF	TGTGCCAGCAGGTATATCGGGACCAACAATGAGCAGTTCTTC
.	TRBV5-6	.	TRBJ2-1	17	CASNIRFGDAPHNEQFF	TGTGCCAGCAATATAAGATTTGGGGACGCCCCCCACAATGAGCAGTTCTTC
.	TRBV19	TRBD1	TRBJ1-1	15	CASSMGDRLNTEAFF	TGTGCCAGTAGTATGGGGGACAGATTGAACACTGAAGCTTTCTTT